Below, 13 T cell receptor beta chains from the same sample are listed, as sequenced in a study of blood T cell repertoires in COVID-19. Assay used: immunoSEQ multiplex PCR; TCRdb lists only in-frame clones, some missing. The table includes under 45,000 clones, about 87% detected once. The sequenced material came from peripheral blood. The source of these receptors is a woman aged 40 to 50 with acute or convalescent COVID-19.

The V and J genes are TRBV19 and TRBJ1-5, with D possibly TRBD1 on 5 matching bases. The CDR3 totals 13 residues. CDR1 is LNHDA and CDR2 is SQIVND in the germline V gene (reference sequence). V was cut by 1 base and J by 6 bases, with 7 bases left in between. The CDR3 DNA sequence: TGTGCCAGTAGTATAGGAACAGGTCAGCCCCAGCATTTT. It translates to CASSIGTGQPQHF.

This chain connects TRBV7-9 to TRBJ2-7; D not certain. V gave up 1 base and J gave up 2 bases, with 9 bases separating them. The V gene's germline CDR1 is SEHNR and CDR2 FQNEAQ (reference sequence). This CDR3 comprises 14 residues. The CDR3 here is CASSLGLAAYEQYF. CDR3 DNA sequence: TGTGCCAGCAGCTTAGGGTTGGCGGCCTACGAGCAGTACTTC.

V is TRBV11-3 and J is TRBJ2-2; 9 bases match TRBD2. CDR3 size: 19 residues. CDR1 is SGHNT and CDR2 is YENEEA in the germline V gene. V dropped 5 bases and J dropped 5; count of bases not matched to a gene: 18. The CDR3 is CASSPSGLALNGRTGELFF. CDR3 bases: TGTGCCAGCAGCCCCTCCGGACTAGCGCTTAACGGGAGGACCGGGGAGCTGTTTTTT.

This chain links TRBV6-4 with TRBJ2-1; TRBD2 matches 14 bases. From germline, CDR1 is MRHNA and CDR2 SNTAGT. The junction had 5 bases not matched to a gene; V was cut back by 4 bases and J by 12 bases. This CDR3 has 14 amino acids. In nucleotides, the CDR3 is TGTGCCAGCAGTGGACTAGCGGGAGGGCCTTCGCAGTTCTTC. Translation gives CASSGLAGGPSQFF.

This chain links TRBV6-5 with TRBJ2-7; possible D gene TRBD1, 6 bases. Germline lookup yields CDR1 MNHEY and CDR2 SVGAGI. There are 16 residues in the CDR3. With 0 bases removed from V and 5 bases from J, the gap between germline ends came to 17 bases. This chain's CDR3 is CASSYSQTTTGHEQYF. CDR3 sequence (DNA): TGTGCCAGCAGTTACTCTCAGACCACGACAGGTCACGAGCAGTACTTC.

The chain has TRBV29-1 and TRBJ1-3, with D perhaps matching TRBD1 (5 bases). Trimming removed 3 bases from V and 0 bases from J, with 9 bases in between. This CDR3 is 14 amino acids long. Per germline, CDR1 SQVTM and CDR2 ANQGSEA. The CDR3 sequence: CSVEDTPSGNTIYF. The CDR3 coding sequence is TGCAGCGTTGAGGACACCCCCTCTGGAAACACCATATATTTT. Filled out from reference TRBV29-1 and TRBJ1-3, the complete variable domain reads SAVISQKPSRDICQRGTSLTIQCQVDSQVTMMFWYRQQPGQSLTLIATANQGSEATYESGFVIDKFPISRPNLTFSTLTVSNMSPEDSSIYLCSVEDTPSGNTIYFGEGSWLTVV.

The chain employs TRBV2 and TRBJ2-2; 7 bases map to TRBD1. Germline values: CDR1 SNHLY, CDR2 FYNNEI. The CDR3 runs to 15 residues. For the CDR3, the DNA is TGTGGCAGTGATTACAGGGGTGGGAACACCGGGGAGCTGTTTTTT. This sequence encodes CGSDYRGGNTGELFF.

This chain joins TRBV10-3 and TRBJ2-3; D is perhaps TRBD1 or TRBD2 (6 bases each). The V end lost 8 bases, the J end lost 2 bases, and 11 bases lay between the germline ends. There are 13 residues in the CDR3. CDR1 and CDR2 (germline): ENHRY, SYGVKD. The CDR3 spells CAIGGGPTDTQYF. Here the CDR3 DNA reads TGTGCCATCGGTGGGGGGCCCACAGATACGCAGTATTTT.

The CDR3 spells CASVRRSGGNTEAFF. Written as DNA, the CDR3 is TGTGCCAGCGTGAGGCGTTCAGGGGGGAACACTGAAGCTTTCTTT. The genes are TRBV6-5 and TRBJ1-1, with 7 bases fitting TRBD1. This CDR3 is 15 amino acids long. V shed 8 bases, J shed 1 base, and the junction held 10 bases outside the gene matches. Germline loops: CDR1 MNHEY, CDR2 SVGAGI.

The CDR3 nucleotides read TGTGCCAGCACCCGGGACATACGGACCTTC. The encoded protein is CASTRDIRTF. The gene calls are TRBV12-3 or TRBV12-4 and TRBJ1-2; D is possibly TRBD1 (6 bases). Trimming pared 7 bases from V and 14 bases from J, leaving 14 bases between. The CDR3 loop spans 10 amino acids.

The rearrangement joins TRBV2 to TRBJ2-5, with TRBD1 matching 7 bases. Looked up from germline, CDR1 is SNHLY and CDR2 is FYNNEI. With 6 bases clipped from V and 4 bases from J, the junction kept 11 bases outside the gene matches. This CDR3 has 15 amino acids. The CDR3 protein is CASRHGTAEGETQYF. As DNA, the CDR3 is TGTGCCAGCAGACACGGGACAGCTGAGGGAGAGACCCAGTACTTC.

The rearrangement links TRBV5-5 to TRBJ1-1, with TRBD1 matching over 12 bases. The germline CDR1 and CDR2 sequences are SGHKS and YYEKEE (reference sequence). Unmatched junction bases numbered 1, after V lost 0 bases and J lost 4 bases. The CDR3 is 15 residues long. In DNA, the CDR3 is TGTGCCAGCAGCTTGGAGGGACAGGGGGCCACTGAAGCTTTCTTT. Translated: CASSLEGQGATEAFF.

The gene calls are TRBV10-1 and TRBJ2-3, with D uncertain. CDR1 and CDR2 from the germline V gene are WNHNN and SYGVQD (reference sequence). The V end was cut by 2 bases, the J end by 3 bases, with 15 bases between. The CDR3 covers 16 residues. The CDR3 bases are TGCGCCAGCAGTGAGAGCTGGGCGATGGGTACAGATACGCAGTATTTT. This sequence encodes CASSESWAMGTDTQYF.